What follows are 4 T cell receptor beta chains derived from one specimen sequenced in a study of T cells after yellow fever vaccination (dated by TCRdb to between 2018 and 2020). Library creation used 5' RACE. The reads were generated on an Illumina HiSeq 2500. TCRdb passed the public sequencing reads through fastp at Q25 and MiXCR, retaining productive beta sequences. Each record represents a unique CDR3 protein, reported with the most common genes and DNA among its rows. The sample table shows hundreds of thousands of distinct CDR3 sequences, and less than 20% are seen once. The ten top clones hold roughly an eighth of the sample. Explained via the paper, the treatment or condition label denotes: live attenuated yellow fever vaccine strain. Material: PBMCs, obtained 15 days after the yellow fever booster vaccination. The receptor set was obtained from a man aged 25-45 years who received the YFV17D yellow fever vaccine.

The V call is TRBV19, the J call TRBJ2-7, with D maybe TRBD1 (6 bases). CDR3 length: 13 amino acids. V was pared by 6 bases and J by 4 bases, with 13 bases between. Germline V gene sequence: CDR1 LNHDA, CDR2 SQIVND (reference sequence). CDR3 nucleotide sequence: TGTGCCAGTAGAACTACGGACAGTTACGAGCAGTACTTC. This encodes CASRTTDSYEQYF.

In this sample, this clonotype turned up a few times. The chain has TRBV20-1 and TRBJ2-3; TRBD2 matches 12 bases. Germline values: CDR1 DFQATT, CDR2 SNEGSKA (reference sequence). There are 16 residues in the CDR3. Unmatched junction bases numbered 10, after V lost 6 bases and J lost 3 bases. CDR3 region: CSAPKRTSGATDTQYF. CDR3 nucleotide sequence: TGCAGTGCCCCGAAACGGACTAGCGGGGCGACAGATACGCAGTATTTT.

This clonotype came up a few times. The CDR3 DNA reads as TGTGCCAGCAGCTCTGGGGTGAGGTACGAGCAGTACTTC. It codes for CASSSGVRYEQYF. The chain employs TRBV11-2 and TRBJ2-7; D remains unclear. CDR1 and CDR2 (germline): SGHAT, FQNNGV. The CDR3 consists of 13 residues. Trimming left V 4 bases short and J 4 bases short, with 11 bases between.

In DNA form, the CDR3 reads TGTGCCAGCACAACCCCAGGGCTTGAGCAGTTCTTC. Translated: CASTTPGLEQFF. The genes are TRBV3-1 and TRBJ2-1; D is possibly TRBD1 (5 bases). The CDR3 totals 12 residues. Germline loops: CDR1 LGHDT, CDR2 YNNKEL (reference sequence). V was shortened by 7 bases and J by 9 bases, with 13 bases between the two germline ends.